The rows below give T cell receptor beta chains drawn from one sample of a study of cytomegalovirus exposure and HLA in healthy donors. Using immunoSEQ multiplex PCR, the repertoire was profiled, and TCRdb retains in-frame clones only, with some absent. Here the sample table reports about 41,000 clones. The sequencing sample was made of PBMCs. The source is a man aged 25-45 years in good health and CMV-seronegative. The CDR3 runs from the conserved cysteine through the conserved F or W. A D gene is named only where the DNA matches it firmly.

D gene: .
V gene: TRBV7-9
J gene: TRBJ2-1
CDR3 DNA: TGTGCCAGCAGCTTAGGTGCAGGGAACGGCTACAATGAGCAGTTCTTC
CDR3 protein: CASSLGAGNGYNEQFF

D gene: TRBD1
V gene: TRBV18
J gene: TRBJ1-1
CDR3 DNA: TGTGCCAGCTCACTCGGACAGGGTGAAGCTTTCTTT
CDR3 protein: CASSLGQGEAFF

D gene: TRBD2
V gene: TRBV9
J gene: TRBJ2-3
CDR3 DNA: TGTGCCAGCAGCGCACTAGCGGGGGGGGGCACAGATACGCAGTATTTT
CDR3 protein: CASSALAGGGTDTQYF

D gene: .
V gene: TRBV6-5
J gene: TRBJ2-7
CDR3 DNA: TGTGCCAGCAGCCTCAGCCGACGGAGCTCCTACGAGCAGTACTTC
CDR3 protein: CASSLSRRSSYEQYF

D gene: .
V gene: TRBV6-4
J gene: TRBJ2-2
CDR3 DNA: TGTGCCAGCAGTGACTCAGGGGCGCACACCGGGGAGCTGTTTTTT
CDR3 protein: CASSDSGAHTGELFF

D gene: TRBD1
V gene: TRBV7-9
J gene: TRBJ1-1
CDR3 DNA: TGTGCCAGCAGCCCGGGACAGCTCCTGAACACTGAAGCTTTCTTT
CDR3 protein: CASSPGQLLNTEAFF

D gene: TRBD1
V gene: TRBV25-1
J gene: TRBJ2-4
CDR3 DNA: TGTGCCAGCAGTGATCGGACAGGTTTAGCCAAAAACATTCAGTACTTC
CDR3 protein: CASSDRTGLAKNIQYF

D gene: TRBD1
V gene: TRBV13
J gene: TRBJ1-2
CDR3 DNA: TGTGCCAGCAGGGGACAGGGAAAGGCTGGCTACACCTTC
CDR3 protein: CASRGQGKAGYTF

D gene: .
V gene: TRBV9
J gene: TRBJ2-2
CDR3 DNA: TGTGCCAGCAGCCAAGGAGGCGAATTTTACACCGGGGAGCTGTTTTTT
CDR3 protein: CASSQGGEFYTGELFF

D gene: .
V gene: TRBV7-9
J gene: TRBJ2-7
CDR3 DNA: TGTGCCAGCAGCTCCTCGACAGCCACCTACGAGCAGTACTTC
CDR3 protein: CASSSSTATYEQYF

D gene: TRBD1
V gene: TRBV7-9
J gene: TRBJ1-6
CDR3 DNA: TGTGCCAGCAGAAGACAGGGTTCCAGCTCCTATAATTCACCCCTCCACTTT
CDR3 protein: CASRRQGSSSYNSPLHF

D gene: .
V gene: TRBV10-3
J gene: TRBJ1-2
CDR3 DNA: TGTGCCATCAGTGACACGGGGAGCTATGGCTACACCTTC
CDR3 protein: CAISDTGSYGYTF

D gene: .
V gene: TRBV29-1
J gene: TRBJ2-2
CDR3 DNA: TGCAGCGTTGGGGAGAGACAAACGAACACCGGGGAGCTGTTTTTT
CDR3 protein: CSVGERQTNTGELFF

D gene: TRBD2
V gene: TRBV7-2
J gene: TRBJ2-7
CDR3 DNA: TGTGCCAGCAGCCAGGGAGCTAGCGGGGGGGAGCAGTACTTC
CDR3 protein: CASSQGASGGEQYF

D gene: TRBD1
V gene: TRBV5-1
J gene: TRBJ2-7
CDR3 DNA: TGCGCCAGCAGCCAATACCCGGGACAGGGCTACGAGCAGTACTTC
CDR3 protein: CASSQYPGQGYEQYF

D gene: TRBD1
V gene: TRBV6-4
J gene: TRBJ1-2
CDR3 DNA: TGTGCCAGCAGTGACTCAACAGGGGACTATGGCTACACCTTC
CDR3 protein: CASSDSTGDYGYTF

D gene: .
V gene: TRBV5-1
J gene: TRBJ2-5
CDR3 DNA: TGCGCCAGCAGCTCCCTGCCCGGACTCCCACAAGAGACCCAGTACTTC
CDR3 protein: CASSSLPGLPQETQYF

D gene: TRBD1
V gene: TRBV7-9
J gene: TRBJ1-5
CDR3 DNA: TGTGCCAGCAGCTTAGCCCTCTCAGGGGGAAGCAATCAGCCCCAGCATTTT
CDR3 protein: CASSLALSGGSNQPQHF

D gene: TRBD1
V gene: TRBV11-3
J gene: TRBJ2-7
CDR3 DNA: TGTGCCAGATTGACCAGGGGGATCTACGAGCAGTACTTC
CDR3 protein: CARLTRGIYEQYF

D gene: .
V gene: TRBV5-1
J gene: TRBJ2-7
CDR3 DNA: TGCGCCAGCAGCTTGGCGGGGAAAGGGTACGAGCAGTACTTC
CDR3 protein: CASSLAGKGYEQYF

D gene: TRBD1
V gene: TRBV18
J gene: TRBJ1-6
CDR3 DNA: TGTGCCAGCTCGCCTGGGACAGGGGGCCTAAATTCACCCCTCCACTTT
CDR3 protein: CASSPGTGGLNSPLHF

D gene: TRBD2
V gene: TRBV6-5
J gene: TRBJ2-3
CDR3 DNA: TGTGCCAGCAGTATGACTAGCGGGGGGGCAGATACGCAGTATTTT
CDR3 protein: CASSMTSGGADTQYF

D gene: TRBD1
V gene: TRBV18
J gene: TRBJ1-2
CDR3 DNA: TGTGCCAGCTCACCCCGACAGGGATACCATAACTATGGCTACACCTTC
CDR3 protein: CASSPRQGYHNYGYTF

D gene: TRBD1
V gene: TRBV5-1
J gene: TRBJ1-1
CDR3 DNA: TGCGCCAGCAGCTTGCCTGAAAGGACAGGGTTTCCTTTCTTT
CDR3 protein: CASSLPERTGFPFF

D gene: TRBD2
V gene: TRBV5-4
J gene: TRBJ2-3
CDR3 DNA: TGTGCCAGCAGCGTTCGACTAGCGGGGGGGGCGGATACGCAGTATTTT
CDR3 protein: CASSVRLAGGADTQYF

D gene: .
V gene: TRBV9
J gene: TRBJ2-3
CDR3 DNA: TGTGCCAGCAGCCTCATGGGGGGACTCAGCACAGATACGCAGTATTTT
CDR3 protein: CASSLMGGLSTDTQYF

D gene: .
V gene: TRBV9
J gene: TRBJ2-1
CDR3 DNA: TGTGCCAGCAGCCCCGGACTGGGAGACAACAATGAGCAGTTCTTC
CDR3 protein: CASSPGLGDNNEQFF

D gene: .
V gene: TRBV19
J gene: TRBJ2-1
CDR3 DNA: TGTGCCAGTAGTATGGAGGGGGCAAGGATGGCGAATGAGCAGTTCTTC
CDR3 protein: CASSMEGARMANEQFF

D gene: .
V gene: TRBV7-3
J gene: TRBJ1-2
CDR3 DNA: TGTGCCAGCAGCCCCGGACATCCTAACTATGGCTACACCTTC
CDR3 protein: CASSPGHPNYGYTF

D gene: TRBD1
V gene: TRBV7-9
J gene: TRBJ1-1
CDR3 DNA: TGTGCCAGCAGCCCCCAAGTCCCGGGACAGGGGGCGGCTGAAGCTTTCTTT
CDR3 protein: CASSPQVPGQGAAEAFF

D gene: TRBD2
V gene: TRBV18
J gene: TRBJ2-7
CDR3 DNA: TGTGCCAGCTCACGAAGAGCTAGCGGGGATTCCCACGAGCAGTACTTC
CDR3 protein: CASSRRASGDSHEQYF

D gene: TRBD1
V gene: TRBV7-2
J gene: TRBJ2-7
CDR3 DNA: TGTGCCAGCAGCACCCCGACAGGGGGCAGGTACGAGCAGTACTTC
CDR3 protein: CASSTPTGGRYEQYF

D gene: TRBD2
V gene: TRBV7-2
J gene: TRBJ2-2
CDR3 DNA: TGTGCCAGCAATAGCGGGGGGCGCACCGGGGAGCTGTTTTTT
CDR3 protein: CASNSGGRTGELFF

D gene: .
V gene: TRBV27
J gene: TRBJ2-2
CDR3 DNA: TGTGCCAGCAGCCTCAGGGACGGGGAGCTGTTTTTT
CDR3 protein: CASSLRDGELFF

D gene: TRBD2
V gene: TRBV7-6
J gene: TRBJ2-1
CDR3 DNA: TGTGCCAGCAGCTTAGGGACTAGCGGGAATTACAATGAGCAGTTCTTC
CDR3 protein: CASSLGTSGNYNEQFF

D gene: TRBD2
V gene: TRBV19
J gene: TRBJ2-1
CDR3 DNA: TGTGCCAGTAGTACCGGTACTAGCGGGAGGGAGCAGTTCTTC
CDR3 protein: CASSTGTSGREQFF

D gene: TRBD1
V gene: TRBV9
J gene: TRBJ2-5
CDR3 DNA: TGTGCCAGCAGCGGGGGGACAGGGGTATCCCAAGAGACCCAGTACTTC
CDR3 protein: CASSGGTGVSQETQYF

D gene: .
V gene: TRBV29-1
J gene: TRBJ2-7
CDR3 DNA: TGCAGCGTTCAACCAGGGAATCTGTACTACGAGCAGTACTTC
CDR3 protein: CSVQPGNLYYEQYF

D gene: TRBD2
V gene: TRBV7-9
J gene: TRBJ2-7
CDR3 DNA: TGTGCCAGCAGCTTAGCGCTTACTAGCGGGGCCACCTACGAGCAGTACTTC
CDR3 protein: CASSLALTSGATYEQYF

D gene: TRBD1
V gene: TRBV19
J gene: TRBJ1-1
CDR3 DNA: TGTGCCAGTAGCGGAGAAACAGGGGCCCGGACTGAAGCTTTCTTT
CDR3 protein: CASSGETGARTEAFF

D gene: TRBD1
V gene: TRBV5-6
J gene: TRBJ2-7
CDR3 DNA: TGTGCCAGCGCGACAGGGGGCTCCTACGAGCAGTACTTC
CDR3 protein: CASATGGSYEQYF

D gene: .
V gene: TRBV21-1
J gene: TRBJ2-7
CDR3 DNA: TGTGCCAGCTTAAGAGGGACAGGGTGGTACGAGCAGTACTTC
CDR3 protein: CASLRGTGWYEQYF

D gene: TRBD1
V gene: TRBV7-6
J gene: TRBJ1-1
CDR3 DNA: TGTGCCAGCAGCTTGGAGACAGGGGGCTCATGGAGGAACACTGAAGCTTTCTTT
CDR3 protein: CASSLETGGSWRNTEAFF

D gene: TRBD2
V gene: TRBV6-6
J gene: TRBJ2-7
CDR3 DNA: TGTGCCAGCAGTGACGGTCAGCGGGGGGGCTACGAGCAGTACTTC
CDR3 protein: CASSDGQRGGYEQYF

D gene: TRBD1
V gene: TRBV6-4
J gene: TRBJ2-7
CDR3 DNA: TGTGCCAGCATTCAAAAACCGGGACAGTACTCCTACGAGCAGTACTTC
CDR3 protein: CASIQKPGQYSYEQYF

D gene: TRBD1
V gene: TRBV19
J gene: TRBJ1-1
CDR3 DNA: TGTGCCAGTAGTACCGGGACAGGTCTATTGAACACTGAAGCTTTCTTT
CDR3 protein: CASSTGTGLLNTEAFF

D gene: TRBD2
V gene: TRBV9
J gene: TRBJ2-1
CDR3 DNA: TGTGCCAGCAGTGGACTAGCGGGGGCGCTAGCCTACAATGAGCAGTTCTTC
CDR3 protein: CASSGLAGALAYNEQFF

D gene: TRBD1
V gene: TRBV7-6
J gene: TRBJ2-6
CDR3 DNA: TGTGCCAGCAGCCCTAGGACAGGCAAATCTGGGGCCAACGTCCTGACTTTC
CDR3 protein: CASSPRTGKSGANVLTF

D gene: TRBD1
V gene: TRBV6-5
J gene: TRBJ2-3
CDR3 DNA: TGTGCCAGCACCCGGGGACAGCGCACAGATACGCAGTATTTT
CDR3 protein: CASTRGQRTDTQYF

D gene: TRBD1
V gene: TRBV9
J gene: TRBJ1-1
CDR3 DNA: TGTGCCAGCAGCGGGGGACAGCTGGGGAACACTGAAGCTTTCTTT
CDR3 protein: CASSGGQLGNTEAFF

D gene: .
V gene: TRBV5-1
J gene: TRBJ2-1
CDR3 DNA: TGCGCCAGCAGCTTGGCTCCGGGACAGGGGACTAGCGGAGGATCCGACAATGAGCAGTTCTTC
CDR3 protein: CASSLAPGQGTSGGSDNEQFF

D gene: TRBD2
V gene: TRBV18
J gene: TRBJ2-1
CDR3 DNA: TGTGCCAGCTCACCAAGCGGGAGCTCCTACAATGAGCAGTTCTTC
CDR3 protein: CASSPSGSSYNEQFF

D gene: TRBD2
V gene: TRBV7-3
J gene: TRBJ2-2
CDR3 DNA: TGTGCCAGCAGCTTAACTAGCGGGGGGAACACCGGGGAGCTGTTTTTT
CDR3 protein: CASSLTSGGNTGELFF

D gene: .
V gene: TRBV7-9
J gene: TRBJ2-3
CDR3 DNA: TGTGCCAGCAGCTTTAGTACTCAACCGCAGTATTTT
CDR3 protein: CASSFSTQPQYF

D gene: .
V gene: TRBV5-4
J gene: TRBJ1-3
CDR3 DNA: TGTGCCAGCAGCAGCGAAAGGGGTGTGAATCTTGGGTCCCTATTT
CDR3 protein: CASSSERGVNLGSLF

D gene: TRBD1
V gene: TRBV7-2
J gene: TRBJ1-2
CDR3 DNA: TGTGCCAGCAGCTTAGTGACAGGGGGCGCTGGCTATGGCTACACCTTC
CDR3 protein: CASSLVTGGAGYGYTF

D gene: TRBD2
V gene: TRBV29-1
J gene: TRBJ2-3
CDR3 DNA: TGCAGCGTTGAGTCGGCGGGGGGGCTTATAGATACGCAGTATTTT
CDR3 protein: CSVESAGGLIDTQYF

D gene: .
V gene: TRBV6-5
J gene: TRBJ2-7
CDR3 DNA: TGTGCCAGCAGTTACCACACCGGGACACGGAGAGAGCAGTACTTC
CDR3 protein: CASSYHTGTRREQYF

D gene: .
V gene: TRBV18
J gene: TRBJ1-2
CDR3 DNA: TGTGCCAGCTCACCGGAGAGGGTTGTCTATGGCTACACCTTC
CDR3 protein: CASSPERVVYGYTF

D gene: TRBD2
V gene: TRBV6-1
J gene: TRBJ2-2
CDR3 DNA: TGTGCCAGCAGTGAAGCCCGGACTAGCGACCGGGAGCTGTTTTTT
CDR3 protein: CASSEARTSDRELFF